The next 23 T cell receptor beta chains were all read from a single sample in a study of Ad26.COV2.S vaccination and SARS-CoV-2 variants. The protocol was immunoSEQ multiplex PCR, while the TCRdb copy is restricted to in-frame clones and leaves out a portion. Found here are around 500,000 clones, 80% to 90% of them singletons; the top ten hold 1.7%. Documented treatment: around 19 received Ad26.COV2.S at low or high dose, single or two shots; five or six received placebo; per-sample allocation not given. The investigators took samples on day 63 after the first vaccine or placebo injection. This material consisted of peripheral blood, taken in a trial of Ad26.COV2.S vaccine versus placebo. The receptors were gathered from a person aged 18-65 years who received the Ad26.COV2.S COVID-19 vaccine or a placebo.

The J gene is TRBJ2-1, the V gene TRBV27; TRBD2 is a possible D gene (6 bases). The CDR3 totals 16 residues. The V end was cut by 1 base, the J end by 1 base, with 11 bases between. CDR1 is MNHEY and CDR2 is SMNVEV in the germline V gene (reference sequence). The CDR3 bases are TGTGCCAGCAGTTTATTGTCGGGAGTGTCCTACAATGAGCAGTTCTTC. Amino acids: CASSLLSGVSYNEQFF.

The rearrangement links TRBV6-4 to TRBJ1-4; 9 nucleotides agree with TRBD1. The CDR3 contains 14 residues. From germline, CDR1 is MRHNA and CDR2 SNTAGT. Unmatched junction bases numbered 5, after V lost 6 bases and J lost 6 bases. CDR3 DNA sequence: TGTGCCAGCAGCAAGACAGGGGGAGATGAAAAACTGTTTTTT. It specifies CASSKTGGDEKLFF.

The CDR3 loop is CASSFGIFPDTQYF. In DNA form, the CDR3 reads TGTGCCAGCAGCTTCGGTATTTTCCCAGATACGCAGTATTTT. The rearrangement joins TRBV5-4 to TRBJ2-3; D call uncertain. Trimming took off 2 bases at V and 4 bases at J, with 11 bases between the two ends. Germline CDR1 reads SGHNT; CDR2 reads YYREEE (reference sequence). The CDR3 totals 14 residues.

The CDR3 reads CASKEGGYTEAFF. In DNA form, the CDR3 reads TGTGCCAGCAAAGAAGGGGGCTACACTGAAGCTTTCTTT. The rearrangement links TRBV4-2 to TRBJ1-1; 7 bases line up with TRBD1. The ends lost 7 bases at V and 3 bases at J; junction bases unmatched: 5. In germline, CDR1 is LGHNA, CDR2 YNFKEQ. CDR3 length: 13 residues.

The gene calls are TRBV27 and TRBJ2-5; the match to TRBD1 covers 8 bases. Germline values: CDR1 MNHEY, CDR2 SMNVEV (reference sequence). J gave up 7 bases and V 11 bases, and 9 bases lay outside the gene matches. The CDR3 loop spans 12 amino acids. This CDR3 reads CAGGQGFGTQYF. The CDR3 DNA follows: TGTGCCGGTGGACAGGGATTCGGGACCCAGTACTTC.

The sample holds a few counts of this clone. The genes are TRBV18 and TRBJ1-5, with no clear D. Germline V gives CDR1 KGHSH, CDR2 LQKENI. Deletions cut 3 bases from V and 8 bases from J, with 14 bases between. The CDR3 contains 14 residues. The CDR3: CASSPQAGGEPQHF. Written as DNA, the CDR3 is TGTGCCAGCTCACCTCAGGCGGGTGGGGAGCCCCAGCATTTT.

The rearrangement joins TRBV7-9 to TRBJ2-5; unclear D gene. V was cut by 1 base and J by 5 bases, with 11 bases left in between. The germline gives CDR1 SEHNR, CDR2 FQNEAQ (reference sequence). The CDR3 is made up of 14 amino acids. Here the CDR3 DNA reads TGTGCCAGCAGCTTAGGAACGGCGATTGAGACCCAGTACTTC. It specifies CASSLGTAIETQYF. Supplemented by reference TRBV7-9 and TRBJ2-5, the full variable domain reads DTGVSQNPRHKITKRGQNVTFRCDPISEHNRLYWYRQTLGQGPEFLTYFQNEAQLEKSRLLSDRFSAERPKGSFSTLEIQRTEQGDSAMYLCASSLGTAIETQYFGPGTRLLVL.

This chain uses TRBV3-1 (or the pseudogene TRBV3-2) with TRBJ2-3, with 9 positions matching TRBD2. The V and J ends lost 0 bases and 6 bases, in that order; junction bases with no gene match: 7. This CDR3 region has 16 residues. Germline CDR1 LGHDT, CDR2 YNNKEL (reference sequence). The CDR3 sequence is CASSQDAAGGRDTQYF. CDR3 nucleotide sequence: TGTGCCAGCAGCCAAGATGCAGCGGGAGGTCGCGATACGCAGTATTTT.

The chain uses TRBV28 and TRBJ2-7, with D possibly TRBD2 on 5 matching bases. The germline V gene encodes CDR1 MDHEN and CDR2 SYDVKM. V was pared by 3 bases and J by 5 bases, with 14 bases between. The CDR3 has 14 residues. DNA of the CDR3: TGTGCCAGCAGTTTTTGGAGGCTCTACGACGAGCAGTACTTC. Protein sequence: CASSFWRLYDEQYF. The whole variable domain, filled in from reference TRBV28 and TRBJ2-7, reads DVKVTQSSRYLVKRTGEKVFLECVQDMDHENMFWYRQDPGLGLRLIYFSYDVKMKEKGDIPEGYSVSREKKERFSLILESASTNQTSMYLCASSFWRLYDEQYFGPGTRLTVT.

This chain uses TRBV6-1 with TRBJ2-7; maybe TRBD2 (6 bases). This CDR3 is built from 15 residues. Trimming cost V 3 bases and J 3 bases, with 15 bases left between them. Germline loops: CDR1 MNHNS, CDR2 SASEGT. CDR3 protein: CASSDPGGSNYEQYF. In DNA, the CDR3 is TGTGCCAGCAGTGACCCTGGGGGGTCTAACTACGAGCAGTACTTC.

As concerns this clone: A much larger clone sits a single nucleotide away, making a read error possible. Other nucleotide sequences in the sample specify the same CDR3. The CDR3 here is CASSLEGNTEAFF. The CDR3 region has the DNA TGTGCCAGCAGCTTAGAGGGGAACACTGAAGCTTTCTTT. The V call is TRBV7-9, the J call TRBJ1-1; D is unclear. Germline CDR1 is SEHNR and CDR2 is FQNEAQ (reference sequence). Trimming took off 1 base at V and 1 base at J, with 4 bases between the two ends. CDR3 size: 13 residues.

This sequence joins TRBV5-1 and TRBJ2-1; 13 positions match TRBD2. Germline V gene lookup returns CDR1 SGHRS and CDR2 YFSETQ. The CDR3 has 16 amino acids. V gave up 2 bases and J gave up 8 bases; unmatched junction bases: 7. The CDR3 here is CASSFHGTSGIYEQFF. CDR3 nucleotide sequence: TGCGCCAGCAGCTTTCACGGGACTAGCGGGATCTATGAGCAGTTCTTC.

V and J are TRBV19 and TRBJ1-1; D remains unclear. The length of the CDR3 is 16 residues. Germline loops: CDR1 LNHDA, CDR2 SQIVND (reference sequence). V lost 3 bases and J 8 bases, leaving 22 bases between the germline ends. The CDR3 sequence: CASSILASRLNREAFF. CDR3 in DNA: TGTGCCAGTAGTATCCTGGCCAGCCGGCTGAACCGAGAAGCTTTCTTT. The complete variable domain, with remaining parts taken from reference TRBV19 and TRBJ1-1, reads DGGITQSPKYLFRKEGQNVTLSCEQNLNHDAMYWYRQDPGQGLRLIYYSQIVNDFQKGDIAEGYSVSREKKESFPLTVTSAQKNPTAFYLCASSILASRLNREAFFGQGTRLTVV.

The rearrangement uses TRBV19 and TRBJ2-6; 7 bases are a match to TRBD2. Germline CDR1 reads LNHDA; CDR2 reads SQIVND (reference sequence). V was pared by 5 bases and J by 0 bases, with 13 bases of the junction left unmatched. This CDR3 has 19 amino acids. The CDR3 DNA reads TGTGCCAGTAGTGCGGGAGCGGGTTTCCCCCCCTCTGGGGCCAACGTCCTGACTTTC. It is translated as CASSAGAGFPPSGANVLTF.

The genes are TRBV5-4 and TRBJ2-1; TRBD2 might be the D (5 bases). Trimming shortened V by 4 bases and J by 0 bases, and 14 bases separated the two germline ends. Germline V lookup: CDR1 SGHNT, CDR2 YYREEE (reference sequence). CDR3 length: 16 amino acids. Written as DNA, the CDR3 is TGTGCCAGCAGCAGAAGCGGACCTAGCTCCTACAATGAGCAGTTCTTC. Encoded protein: CASSRSGPSSYNEQFF.

The rearrangement uses TRBV2 and TRBJ2-3; TRBD2 agrees at 7 bases. Germline CDR1 SNHLY, CDR2 FYNNEI. Trimming at V came to 4 bases and at J to 10 bases, leaving 5 bases not matched to a gene. The CDR3 totals 12 residues. The CDR3 coding sequence is TGTGCCAGCAGTGGGGACTACCGATCGCAGTATTTT. It specifies CASSGDYRSQYF.

The DNA for the CDR3 is TGTGCCAGCAGCGTCCAGGGACAGGGTCTCTACGAGCAGTACTTC. It codes for CASSVQGQGLYEQYF. The chain has TRBV7-8 and TRBJ2-7, with 9 bases matching TRBD1. Germline trimming cut 5 bases from V and 3 bases from J; bases unmatched to any gene: 8. There are 15 residues in the CDR3. Per germline, CDR1 SGHVS and CDR2 FQNEAQ.

The gene calls are TRBV28 and TRBJ1-2, with TRBD1 matching 8 bases. Germline values: CDR1 MDHEN, CDR2 SYDVKM. This CDR3 contains 16 residues. The J segment lost 0 bases and the V segment lost 3 bases, leaving 6 bases of the junction unmatched. Here the CDR3 DNA reads TGTGCCAGCAGTTTCCGACAGGGGAGGGCTAACTATGGCTACACCTTC. Residues: CASSFRQGRANYGYTF.

This clone was observed a few times. V and J are TRBV18 and TRBJ1-2, with D uncertain. V gave up 2 bases and J gave up 6 bases, with 13 bases separating them. CDR3 size: 14 residues. Germline CDR1 and CDR2: KGHSH and LQKENI. CDR3 amino acids: CASSPSSVGDGYTF. The CDR3 region has the DNA TGTGCCAGCTCACCATCATCAGTTGGGGATGGCTACACCTTC. Looking up the rest from reference TRBV18 and TRBJ1-2 gives the full variable domain: NAGVMQNPRHLVRRRGQEARLRCSPMKGHSHVYWYRQLPEEGLKFMVYLQKENIIDESGMPKERFSAEFPKEGPSILRIQQVVRGDSAAYFCASSPSSVGDGYTFGSGTRLTVV.

The chain uses TRBV12-3 or TRBV12-4 and TRBJ2-2; D is perhaps TRBD1 (5 bases). This CDR3 has 13 amino acids. Trimming removed 8 bases at V and 6 bases at J, with 13 bases between. CDR3 protein: CASFLRVPGELFF. CDR3 in DNA: TGTGCCAGCTTCCTCAGGGTTCCCGGGGAGCTGTTTTTT.

The chain carries TRBV6-1 and TRBJ2-6, with 8 nucleotides matching TRBD1. This CDR3 contains 18 residues. CDR1 and CDR2 (germline): MNHNS, SASEGT. V trimming: 2 bases; J trimming: 2 bases; junction bases outside the gene matches: 8. The CDR3 reads CASSESSQGDPGANVLTF. CDR3 DNA: TGTGCCAGCAGTGAATCATCACAGGGGGACCCTGGGGCCAACGTCCTGACTTTC.

This clone was recorded only once. This rearrangement joins TRBV9 to TRBJ1-5, with no clear D. Germline V gives CDR1 SGDLS, CDR2 YYNGEE. The V end was cut by 3 bases, the J end by 0 bases, with 4 bases between. The CDR3 sequence is 13 residues long. The CDR3 bases are TGTGCCAGCAGCGGGGGTAGCAATCAGCCCCAGCATTTT. Protein: CASSGGSNQPQHF.

J is TRBJ1-2 and V is TRBV6-5; 7 bases agree with TRBD1. This CDR3 is 13 amino acids long. V lost 4 bases and J lost 8; bases outside the gene matches: 7. Germline loops: CDR1 MNHEY, CDR2 SVGAGI. The CDR3 sequence is CASSSGTVRGYTF. The CDR3 DNA reads as TGTGCCAGCAGTTCTGGGACAGTACGAGGCTACACCTTC.